The 20 T cell receptor beta chains given below trace back to one sample, sequenced in a study of shared clonotypes between healthy human individuals. TCRdb keeps only in-frame clones here, not all; method: immunoSEQ multiplex PCR. The repertoire consists of a few hundred thousand clones, with around 81% occurring once and the leading ten covering about 11%. The sequenced sample consisted of PBMCs. Every receptor here comes from a woman aged 40 to 50 in good health. Some clones in this sample may be carry-over from other donors' samples.

This clone was seen only a few times. The chain recombines TRBV11-2 with TRBJ1-3, with a tentative D call TRBD1 (5 bases). The CDR3 totals 12 residues. V lost 2 bases to trimming and J lost 8 bases, with 7 bases between them. Per germline, CDR1 SGHAT and CDR2 FQNNGV. CDR3 coding DNA: TGTGCCAGCAGCTTAAGGGGTGACACCATATATTTT. The encoded protein is CASSLRGDTIYF.

The chain uses TRBV19 and TRBJ2-3; no clear D. CDR3 length: 14 amino acids. Between the trimmed V and J ends, which lost 3 bases and 2 bases, there was a span of 9 bases. Per germline, CDR1 LNHDA and CDR2 SQIVND (reference sequence). The DNA of the CDR3 is TGTGCCAGTAGTATTACACCTCTCACAGATACGCAGTATTTT. Its translation is CASSITPLTDTQYF.

This clone has only one observation. The chain employs TRBV7-2 and TRBJ2-2; a possible D gene is TRBD1 (5 bases). CDR3 length: 13 amino acids. V gave up 1 base and J gave up 7 bases, with 7 bases separating them. Germline V gives CDR1 SGHTA, CDR2 FQGNSA. The CDR3 sequence is CASSLEGFGELFF. The CDR3 nucleotides are TGTGCCAGCAGCTTAGAGGGGTTCGGGGAGCTGTTTTTT.

This chain joins TRBV7-3 and TRBJ2-5; 14 bases agree with TRBD2. CDR1 and CDR2 (germline): SGHTA, FQGTGA. Trimming at V came to 2 bases and at J to 5 bases, leaving 1 base not matched to a gene. The CDR3 covers 15 residues. The CDR3 nucleotides read TGTGCCAGCAGCTTAGGGACTAGCGGGGGTGAGACCCAGTACTTC. Translating it yields CASSLGTSGGETQYF.

The chain carries TRBV9 and TRBJ2-3, with TRBD2 matching over 10 bases. Trimming removed 2 bases from V and 4 bases from J; junction bases left unmatched: 4. The CDR3 is made up of 15 amino acids. The germline CDR1 and CDR2 sequences are SGDLS and YYNGEE. The CDR3 loop reads CASSVTSGRADTQYF. CDR3 sequence (DNA): TGTGCCAGCAGCGTTACCAGCGGGAGGGCAGATACGCAGTATTTT.

The CDR3 DNA reads as TGCGCCAGCAGCCAAGATAGGGCAGGGAGCGGCGAGCAGTACTTC. Amino acid sequence: CASSQDRAGSGEQYF. The gene calls are TRBV4-3 and TRBJ2-5; D is possibly TRBD1 or TRBD2 (5 bases each). The tail of the sequence fits TRBJ2-7 better, so the J call may be wrong. Germline V lookup: CDR1 LGHNA, CDR2 YSLEER. There are 15 residues in the CDR3.

The chain links TRBV4-3 to TRBJ1-4; 11 nucleotides agree with TRBD1. With 4 bases clipped from V and 7 bases from J, the junction kept 2 bases outside the gene matches. The germline gives CDR1 LGHNA, CDR2 YSLEER. The CDR3 runs to 14 residues. For the CDR3, the DNA is TGCGCCAGCAGCCGAGGGACAGGGGGTGAAAAACTGTTTTTT. As protein: CASSRGTGGEKLFF.

The gene calls are TRBV15 and TRBJ2-7; D assignment may be TRBD1 or TRBD2 (5 bases each). The CDR3 length is 14 residues. The germline V gene has CDR1 LNHNV and CDR2 YYDKDF (reference sequence). V was cut by 0 bases and J by 7 bases, with 13 bases left in between. CDR3 in amino acids: CATSRDGTIGEQYF. CDR3 coding DNA: TGTGCCACCAGCAGAGATGGGACCATCGGGGAGCAGTACTTC.

CDR3 sequence (DNA): TGTGCCAGCAGCTTATCGCCTACAACTAATGAAAAACTGTTTTTT. It translates to CASSLSPTTNEKLFF. The rearrangement joins TRBV7-6 to TRBJ1-4; D not certain. The CDR3 sequence is 15 residues long. Between the trimmed V and J ends, which lost 2 bases and 0 bases, there was a span of 7 bases. The germline V gene has CDR1 SGHVS and CDR2 FNYEAQ.

Remarks on this clone: The junction differs from germline at one of its ends, possibly a read error. The chain employs TRBV7-9 and TRBJ2-1; TRBD1 aligns across 8 bases. Per the germline V gene, CDR1 is SEHNR and CDR2 is FQNEAQ (reference sequence). The CDR3 runs to 12 residues. This CDR3 reads CASSLDRGKTVF. CDR3 in DNA: TGTGCCAGCAGCTTAGACAGGGGGAAGACGGTCTTC.

The rearrangement links TRBV5-4 to TRBJ1-1; D not resolved. CDR1 and CDR2 (germline): SGHNT, YYREEE (reference sequence). V lost 7 bases and J lost 2, with 9 bases in between. The CDR3 totals 12 residues. DNA for the CDR3: TGTGCCAGCCAACGGGGAAACACTGAAGCTTTCTTT. Translating it yields CASQRGNTEAFF. Using reference TRBV5-4 and TRBJ1-1 for the parts outside the CDR3, the full variable domain is ETGVTQSPTHLIKTRGQQVTLRCSSQSGHNTVSWYQQALGQGPQFIFQYYREEENGRGNFPPRFSGLQFPNYSSELNVNALELDDSALYLCASQRGNTEAFFGQGTRLTVV.

This clone has more than one count but fewer than ten. The chain combines TRBV5-1 with TRBJ2-5, with 9 bases fitting TRBD1. The germline V gene encodes CDR1 SGHRS and CDR2 YFSETQ. This CDR3 is built from 15 residues. The trim removed 0 bases at V and 2 bases at J, leaving 2 bases unmatched. The CDR3 DNA sequence: TGCGCCAGCAGCTTGGAGACAGGGGGACAAGAGACCCAGTACTTC. It specifies CASSLETGGQETQYF.

The chain links TRBV4-2 to TRBJ2-1, with 13 bases matching TRBD2. Germline V gene data show CDR1 as LGHNA and CDR2 as YNFKEQ. The J segment lost 5 bases and the V segment lost 2 bases, leaving 9 bases of the junction unmatched. This CDR3 contains 18 residues. The CDR3 DNA sequence: TGTGCCAGCAGCCAACAAACTAGCGGGAGGGGGTTCCACAATGAGCAGTTCTTC. Encoded protein: CASSQQTSGRGFHNEQFF.

The count of this clone is one. The rearrangement joins TRBV4-1 to TRBJ2-7, with D tentatively TRBD1 (6 bases). This CDR3 is 17 amino acids long. The germline CDR1 and CDR2 sequences are MGHRA and YSYEKL. V dropped 0 bases and J dropped 0 bases, with 15 bases sitting between them. The DNA for the CDR3 is TGCGCCAGCAGCCAAGACCCCCTCGACAGGAGCTCCTACGAGCAGTACTTC. Its protein product is CASSQDPLDRSSYEQYF.

The chain joins TRBV6-6 to TRBJ1-5; unclear D gene. CDR3 length: 13 amino acids. Deletions cut 2 bases from V and 0 bases from J, with 2 bases between. Germline assignment: CDR1 MNHNY and CDR2 SVGAGI (reference sequence). CDR3 DNA sequence: TGTGCCAGCAGTTACGGTAGCAATCAGCCCCAGCATTTT. Its protein is CASSYGSNQPQHF.

The rearrangement links TRBV6-1 to TRBJ2-5; perhaps D is TRBD1 or TRBD2 (5 bases each). The V and J ends lost 7 bases and 4 bases respectively, with 16 bases between them. This CDR3 spans 14 amino acids. The V gene's germline CDR1 is MNHNS and CDR2 SASEGT. This CDR3 is CASTPGGFSETQYF. CDR3 sequence (DNA): TGTGCCAGCACACCTGGGGGTTTCTCAGAGACCCAGTACTTC.

The chain employs TRBV19 and TRBJ2-5; TRBD2 matches 10 bases. The CDR3 sequence is 16 residues long. Germline-derived CDR1 and CDR2 are LNHDA and SQIVND (reference sequence). The V gene end was trimmed by 3 bases and the J gene end by 0 bases; junction bases not matched to a gene: 4. CDR3 sequence: CASSMGLARDQETQYF. The CDR3 DNA sequence: TGTGCCAGTAGTATGGGACTAGCGCGGGACCAAGAGACCCAGTACTTC.

V and J are TRBV7-8 and TRBJ2-7, with 9 bases lining up with TRBD2. CDR3 size: 18 residues. CDR1 and CDR2 from the germline V gene are SGHVS and FQNEAQ. V dropped 3 bases and J dropped 4; count of bases not matched to a gene: 16. The DNA of the CDR3 is TGTGCCAGCAGCTTTCGAGAGACCCCGACTAGCGGCGGTTACGAGCAGTACTTC. The encoded protein is CASSFRETPTSGGYEQYF.

The genes are TRBV19 and TRBJ1-2; D not resolved. Per germline, CDR1 LNHDA and CDR2 SQIVND (reference sequence). The V gene lost 3 bases and the J gene lost 0 bases, with 11 bases spanning the gap. This CDR3 spans 15 amino acids. The CDR3 loop is CASSIVGSPNYGYTF. Written as DNA, the CDR3 is TGTGCCAGTAGTATCGTTGGGTCACCTAACTATGGCTACACCTTC.

This clone occurred once. The V call is TRBV11-2, the J call TRBJ2-5, with 14 bases that match TRBD2. Losses at the gene ends were 5 bases for V and 4 bases for J; bases not matched to a gene: 3. In germline, CDR1 is SGHAT, CDR2 FQNNGV. The CDR3 has 15 amino acids. CDR3 nucleotides: TGTGCCAGCAGCCAGGGACTAGCGGGAGTAGAGACCCAGTACTTC. This encodes CASSQGLAGVETQYF. The full variable domain, in which reference TRBV11-2 and TRBJ2-5 provide the parts outside the CDR3, is EAGVAQSPRYKIIEKRQSVAFWCNPISGHATLYWYQQILGQGPKLLIQFQNNGVVDDSQLPKDRFSAERLKGVDSTLKIQPAKLEDSAVYLCASSQGLAGVETQYFGPGTRLLVL.